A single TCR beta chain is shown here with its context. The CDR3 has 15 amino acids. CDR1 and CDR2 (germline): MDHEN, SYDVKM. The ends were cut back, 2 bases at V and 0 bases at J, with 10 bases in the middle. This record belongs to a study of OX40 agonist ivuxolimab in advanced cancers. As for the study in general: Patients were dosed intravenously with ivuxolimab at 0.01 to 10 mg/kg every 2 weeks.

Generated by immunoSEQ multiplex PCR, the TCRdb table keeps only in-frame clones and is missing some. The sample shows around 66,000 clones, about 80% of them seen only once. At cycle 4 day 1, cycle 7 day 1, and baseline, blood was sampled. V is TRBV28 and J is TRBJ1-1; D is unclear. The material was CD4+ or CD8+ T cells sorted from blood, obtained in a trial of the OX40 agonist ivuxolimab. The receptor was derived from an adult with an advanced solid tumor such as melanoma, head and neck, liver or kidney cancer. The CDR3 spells CASSLEALMNTEAFF. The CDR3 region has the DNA TGTGCCAGCAGTTTAGAGGCCTTGATGAACACTGAAGCTTTCTTT. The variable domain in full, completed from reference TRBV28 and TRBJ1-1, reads DVKVTQSSRYLVKRTGEKVFLECVQDMDHENMFWYRQDPGLGLRLIYFSYDVKMKEKGDIPEGYSVSREKKERFSLILESASTNQTSMYLCASSLEALMNTEAFFGQGTRLTVV.